This entry describes one T cell receptor beta chain. Generated by immunoSEQ multiplex PCR, the TCRdb table keeps only in-frame clones and is missing some. The data show about 2.2 million clones, with roughly 91% seen just once and 1.7% held by the top ten. The CDR3 is 13 residues long. The V gene's germline CDR1 is SGHNT and CDR2 YYREEE (reference sequence). The germline V and J ends were trimmed by 6 bases and 3 bases, with 9 bases remaining between them. Naive CD8 cells lacked CD45RO and underwent positive selection for CCR7, leaving out terminally differentiated effector memory CD45RA+ cells. The data are from a study of shared clonotypes between healthy human individuals.

Sequenced material: naive CD8+ T cells from PBMCs. The V gene is TRBV5-4, the J gene TRBJ2-2; D remains ambiguous. This receptor was identified in a man younger than 35 in good health. Some clones in this sample may be carry-over from other donors' samples. This CDR3 is CASKPADTGELFF. The CDR3, as DNA: TGTGCCAGCAAGCCGGCCGACACCGGGGAGCTGTTTTTT.